The rows below give T cell receptor beta chains drawn from one sample of a study of beta chain features in type 1 diabetes. Generated by immunoSEQ multiplex PCR, the TCRdb table keeps only in-frame clones and is missing some. The sample lists approximately 240,000 clones; roughly 17% were seen once. The sequenced material came from naive CD4+ T cells from blood. Every receptor here comes from a man between 25 and 39 years old with type 1 diabetes. Both conserved end residues are trimmed from each CDR3.

j_gene,v_gene,CDR3aa
TRBJ2-7,TRBV29-1,SVAGQNPYEQY
TRBJ2-7,TRBV30,AWSRASYEQY
TRBJ2-1,TRBV7-6,ASSPAGPGVNEQF
TRBJ2-1,TRBV29-1,SVVRGSGLYNEQF
TRBJ2-7,TRBV28,ASSFRVFGGADYEQY
TRBJ2-6,TRBV7-3,ASSPILQGANVLT
TRBJ1-1,TRBV11-2,ASSLWGNWAF
TRBJ1-1,TRBV30,AWSVGGAAF
TRBJ2-7,TRBV13,ASSVPGLATYEQY
TRBJ2-2,TRBV7-7,ASSFEPNTGELF
TRBJ2-7,TRBV5-1,ASSTTSLRSYEQY
TRBJ2-7,TRBV4-2,ASSRGTVGGVHEQY
TRBJ2-1,TRBV29-1,SARQGSFDEQF
TRBJ1-4,TRBV9,ASSDTGTTEEKLF
TRBJ2-7,TRBV28,ASSSGTGYEQY
TRBJ2-4,TRBV6-5,ASRERVGKNIQY
TRBJ1-1,TRBV9,ASSASWRGSTEAF
TRBJ2-1,TRBV5-1,ASSPTGGSYNEQF
TRBJ2-3,TRBV7-9,ASSTRGGRQSSTDTQY
TRBJ1-2,TRBV30,AWRYRGGYGYT
TRBJ2-5,TRBV14,ASSQNTLGTQY
TRBJ2-7,TRBV28,ASSSGAYEQY
TRBJ1-2,TRBV2,ASSPDRGSYGYT
TRBJ2-5,TRBV7-2,ASSLALAGVETQY
TRBJ1-1,TRBV4-2,ASSQDRRTEDEAF
TRBJ2-7,TRBV18,ASSRIYEQY
TRBJ1-5,TRBV15,ATSRDGQPQH
TRBJ1-1,TRBV29-1,SVESGGMGAF
TRBJ2-1,TRBV4-1,ASSLIPLAGDWNEQF
TRBJ2-5,TRBV28,ASSVAGDGQY
TRBJ2-1,TRBV30,AWTSGRAGEQF
TRBJ2-1,TRBV7-9,ASTLRDTYEQF
TRBJ2-1,TRBV4-1,ASSQEDRGNNEQF
TRBJ2-3,TRBV18,ASSPGQITDTQY
TRBJ2-7,TRBV29-1,SVERPSTGEQY
TRBJ1-1,TRBV29-1,SVGTVEAF
TRBJ2-3,TRBV6-5,ASSYSSLGITDTQY
TRBJ2-5,TRBV21-1,ASSSRAQETQY
TRBJ2-1,TRBV9,ASSEASGSSYNEQF
TRBJ2-5,TRBV4-1,ASSQDWQETQY
TRBJ2-7,TRBV29-1,SVLLLYEQY
TRBJ2-5,TRBV15,ATRDRGRQETQY
TRBJ2-6,TRBV28,ASSTGATSGANVLT
TRBJ2-5,TRBV28,ASSRTESFETQY
TRBJ2-3,TRBV30,AWSRGRTDTQY
TRBJ1-1,TRBV30,AWTPQGNPLNTEAF
TRBJ2-7,TRBV27,ASSLTPSSSYEQY
TRBJ2-7,TRBV29-1,SVGVARHGAREQY
TRBJ2-4,TRBV5-1,ASSPTLAKNIQY
TRBJ2-1,TRBV9,ASSVGGNPSYNEQF
TRBJ2-2,TRBV4-1,ASSRGTGELF
TRBJ2-1,TRBV6-1,ASRETGGVRGNEQF
TRBJ2-5,TRBV6-6,ATSYSYQETQY
TRBJ1-2,TRBV5-1,ASSSDGNYGYT
TRBJ2-3,TRBV29-1,SVVPIRRSSTDTQY
TRBJ2-1,TRBV10-3,ATQENNEQF
TRBJ2-7,TRBV30,AWSDVAGGPYEQY
TRBJ2-2,TRBV6-6,AGRRGARTGELF